This TCR beta chain was profiled in a study of blood T cell repertoires in COVID-19. Across the whole study: T cells, B-cell-depleted T cells, or PBMCs provided the cDNA or gDNA that served as material.

Germline values: CDR1 ENHRY, CDR2 SYGVKD. This CDR3 has 15 amino acids. J gave up 1 base and V 3 bases, and 3 bases lay outside the gene matches. Original processing notes: By means of reference gene primer amplification, nucleated cell counts were estimated. Produced via immunoSEQ multiplex PCR; TCRdb's table is partial and in-frame only. The V and J calls and clone size were taken over from that table, and D and trimming were inferred from the DNA. The table shows some 120,000 clones, with approximately 85% occurring only once. The sequencing input was peripheral blood. The clonotype comes from a woman aged 80 or over with COVID-19, enrolled during active disease. The genes are TRBV10-3 and TRBJ2-1; the match to TRBD1 covers 7 bases. The CDR3 loop is CAISEEGASYNEQFF. Here the CDR3 DNA reads TGTGCCATCAGTGAAGAGGGGGCATCCTACAATGAGCAGTTCTTC.